These 11 T cell receptor beta chains share one sample of origin, sequenced in a study of T cell clonality in common variable immunodeficiency. Libraries were prepared by immunoSEQ multiplex PCR; TCRdb keeps only in-frame clonotypes and omits some of them. The specimen has about 50,000 clones, none found just once. Sequencing was carried out using peripheral blood mononuclear cells. All receptors come from a person aged 18-70 years in good health.

In this sample, this clone turned up many times. The observed sequence ends 3 residues before the CDR3 terminus, with the missing tail filled in from the germline J gene. The rearrangement links TRBV28 to TRBJ1-4; the D is unclear. The CDR3 covers 16 residues. Trimming removed 3 bases at V and 8 bases at J, with 19 bases between. Germline assignment: CDR1 MDHEN and CDR2 SYDVKM. CDR3: CASSFPRGLSGEKLFF. The sequenced CDR3 bases are TGTGCCAGCAGTTTCCCCAGAGGGTTATCAGGAGAAAAA.

This clone has ten or more counts. The read ends 3 residues before the CDR3 terminus; that terminus is restored from the germline J gene. The V gene is TRBV2, the J gene TRBJ1-5, with 8 bases matching TRBD1. Germline lookup yields CDR1 SNHLY and CDR2 FYNNEI. V shed 5 bases and J 4 bases; nucleotides not matched to a gene: 4. The CDR3 length is 14 residues. Here the CDR3 reads CASSSDRGNQPQHF. CDR3 DNA, as far as it was read: TGTGCCAGCAGTTCCGACAGGGGAAATCAGCCC. The whole variable domain, filled in from reference TRBV2 and TRBJ1-5, reads EPEVTQTPSHQVTQMGQEVILRCVPISNHLYFYWYRQILGQKVEFLVSFYNNEISEKSEIFDDQFSVERPDGSNFTLKIRSTKLEDSAMYFCASSSDRGNQPQHFGDGTRLSIL.

This clone was observed at least ten times. The observed sequence ends 3 residues before the CDR3 terminus, with the missing tail filled in from the germline J gene. Different DNA sequences within this sample yield the same CDR3. The gene calls are TRBV20-1 and TRBJ2-5; 9 bases agree with TRBD2. Germline V CDR1 and CDR2: DFQATT, SNEGSKA (reference sequence). CDR3 size: 15 residues. Germline trimming cut 0 bases from V and 3 bases from J; bases unmatched to any gene: 5. The part of the CDR3 DNA that was read is TGCAGTGCTAGAGATTTGCGACTAGCGGAAGAGACC. This encodes CSARDLRLAEET. The complete CDR3 sequence is CSARDLRLAEETQYF.

For this clone: Read data end 3 residues before the CDR3 end; the end is taken from the germline J gene. This sequence joins TRBV19 and TRBJ2-1; the match to TRBD1 covers 7 bases. This CDR3 region has 15 residues. The germline V gene encodes CDR1 LNHDA and CDR2 SQIVND (reference sequence). Unmatched junction bases numbered 11, after V lost 5 bases and J lost 7 bases. The CDR3: CASSPDRSFGNEQFF. The part of the CDR3 DNA that was read is TGTGCCAGTAGTCCGGACAGGAGTTTTGGGAATGAG. Looking up the rest from reference TRBV19 and TRBJ2-1 gives the full variable domain: DGGITQSPKYLFRKEGQNVTLSCEQNLNHDAMYWYRQDPGQGLRLIYYSQIVNDFQKGDIAEGYSVSREKKESFPLTVTSAQKNPTAFYLCASSPDRSFGNEQFFGPGTRLTVL.

There are many counts of this clone. Read coverage stops 3 residues before the CDR3 terminus; the germline J gene supplies the remainder. The chain couples TRBV6-2 or TRBV6-3 to TRBJ2-2; the D gene is possibly TRBD2 (6 bases). CDR3 size: 15 residues. Germline V gene lookup returns CDR1 MNHEY and CDR2 SVGEGT. Trimming stripped 5 bases from V and 5 bases from J, with 15 bases between. Partial CDR3 DNA: TGTGCCAGCAGTCTGACTAGAGTTGGGACCGGGGAG. Its translation: CASSLTRVGTGE. The complete CDR3 sequence is CASSLTRVGTGELFF.

This clone was recorded many times. The read stops 3 residues short of the end of the CDR3; the missing end is completed from the germline J gene. The chain links TRBV5-4 to TRBJ2-7; D might be TRBD2 (6 bases). The V gene lost 1 base and the J gene lost 3 bases, with 11 bases spanning the gap. Germline CDR1 is SGHNT and CDR2 is YYREEE (reference sequence). This CDR3 spans 14 amino acids. The part of the CDR3 DNA that was read is TGTGCCAGCAGCTTGTCGCAGGGAGGCTACGAG. It translates to CASSLSQGGYE. The whole CDR3 sequence reads CASSLSQGGYEQYF.

This clone was seen more than once but under ten times. The read ends 3 residues shy of where the CDR3 ends; the end is completed using the germline J gene. The rearrangement joins TRBV19 to TRBJ2-1, with 7 positions matching TRBD1. The germline V gene encodes CDR1 LNHDA and CDR2 SQIVND (reference sequence). This CDR3 has 15 residues. V lost 2 bases and J lost 3; bases outside the gene matches: 4. Incomplete CDR3 DNA: TGTGCCAGTAGTATAAGAGGGGGCAGCTACAATGAG. Its translation is CASSIRGGSYNE. The full CDR3 protein is CASSIRGGSYNEQFF.

This clone has a count of ten or more. The read terminates 3 residues before the CDR3 end, so the remaining end is supplied by the germline J gene. The rearrangement uses TRBV20-1 and TRBJ1-5, with 10 bases aligning to TRBD1. Germline CDR1 is DFQATT and CDR2 is SNEGSKA (reference sequence). The CDR3 runs 17 residues. The V gene end was trimmed by 4 bases and the J gene end by 0 bases; junction bases not matched to a gene: 9. This CDR3 reads CSAKPGQGIYSNQPQHF. The DNA read from the CDR3 is TGCAGTGCTAAGCCGGGACAGGGGATCTATAGCAATCAGCCC.

This clone occurred many times. Coverage ceases 3 residues before the CDR3 finishes, and the germline J gene fills in the end. The gene calls are TRBV19 and TRBJ2-2; the D gene is possibly TRBD2 (6 bases). The germline CDR1 and CDR2 sequences are LNHDA and SQIVND (reference sequence). Deletions cut 4 bases from V and 7 bases from J, with 10 bases between. The CDR3 consists of 13 residues. CDR3 amino acids: CASSTDYIGELFF. CDR3 bases read: TGTGCCAGTAGTACGGACTATATCGGGGAG.

This clone has a count of ten or more. Read coverage stops 3 residues before the CDR3 terminus; the germline J gene supplies the remainder. The J gene is TRBJ2-1, the V gene TRBV7-9; D gene ambiguous. Trimming cost V 1 base and J 8 bases, with 3 bases left between them. Per the germline V gene, CDR1 is SEHNR and CDR2 is FQNEAQ (reference sequence). The CDR3 spans 11 residues. CDR3 sequence: CASSLVDEQFF. Partial CDR3 DNA: TGTGCCAGCAGCTTAGTCGATGAG.

The table lists this clone with many counts. The CDR3 end falls 3 residues outside the read, so it is completed with the germline J gene. This chain connects TRBV7-7 to TRBJ2-1; 7 nucleotides line up with TRBD2. CDR1 and CDR2 (germline): SSHAT, FNYEAQ (reference sequence). The CDR3 is 15 residues long. Losses at the gene ends were 6 bases for V and 2 bases for J; bases not matched to a gene: 7. CDR3 loop: CASSGSSGPYNEQFF. The CDR3 DNA, read in part, is TGTGCCAGCAGTGGGTCTAGCGGCCCCTACAATGAG.